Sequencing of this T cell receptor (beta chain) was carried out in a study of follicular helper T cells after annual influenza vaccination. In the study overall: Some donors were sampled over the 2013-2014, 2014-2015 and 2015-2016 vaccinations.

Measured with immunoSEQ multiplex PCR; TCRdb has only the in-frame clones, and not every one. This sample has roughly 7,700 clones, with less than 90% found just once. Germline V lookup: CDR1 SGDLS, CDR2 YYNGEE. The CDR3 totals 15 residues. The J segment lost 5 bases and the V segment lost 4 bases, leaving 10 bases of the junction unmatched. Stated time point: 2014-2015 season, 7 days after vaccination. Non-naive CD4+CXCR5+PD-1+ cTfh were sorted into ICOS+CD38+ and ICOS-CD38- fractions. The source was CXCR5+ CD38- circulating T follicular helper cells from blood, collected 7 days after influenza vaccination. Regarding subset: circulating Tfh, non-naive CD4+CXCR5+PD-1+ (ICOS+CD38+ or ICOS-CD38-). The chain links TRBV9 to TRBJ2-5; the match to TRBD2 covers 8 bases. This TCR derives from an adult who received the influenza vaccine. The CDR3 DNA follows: TGTGCCAGCAGCCCGCACGGGGGGGGCGTGGAGACCCAGTACTTC. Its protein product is CASSPHGGGVETQYF.